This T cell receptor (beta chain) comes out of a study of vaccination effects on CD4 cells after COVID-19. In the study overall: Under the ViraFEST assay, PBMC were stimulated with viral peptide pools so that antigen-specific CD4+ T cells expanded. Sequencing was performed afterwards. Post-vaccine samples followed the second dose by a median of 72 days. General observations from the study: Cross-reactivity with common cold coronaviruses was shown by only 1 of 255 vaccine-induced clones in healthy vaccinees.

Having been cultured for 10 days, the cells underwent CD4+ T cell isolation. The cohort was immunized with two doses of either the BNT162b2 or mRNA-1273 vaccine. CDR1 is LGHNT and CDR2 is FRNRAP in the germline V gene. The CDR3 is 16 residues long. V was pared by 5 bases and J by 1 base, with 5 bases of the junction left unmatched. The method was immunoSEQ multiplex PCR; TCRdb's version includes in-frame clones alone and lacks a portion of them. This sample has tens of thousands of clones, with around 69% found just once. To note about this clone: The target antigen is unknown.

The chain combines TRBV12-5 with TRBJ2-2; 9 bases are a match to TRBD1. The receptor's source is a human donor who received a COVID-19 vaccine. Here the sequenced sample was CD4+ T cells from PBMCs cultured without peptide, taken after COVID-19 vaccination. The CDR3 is CASGRRTGVNTGELFF. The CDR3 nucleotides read TGTGCTAGTGGTAGGAGGACAGGGGTGAACACCGGGGAGCTGTTTTTT. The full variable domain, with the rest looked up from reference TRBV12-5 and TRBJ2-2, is DARVTQTPRHKVTEMGQEVTMRCQPILGHNTVFWYRQTMMQGLELLAYFRNRAPLDDSGMPKDRFSAEMPDATLATLKIQPSEPRDSAVYFCASGRRTGVNTGELFFGEGSRLTVL.